These 32 T cell receptor beta chains were sequenced from one sample in a study of T cell repertoires in cytomegalovirus infection. TCRdb reprocessed the reads with MiXCR, giving one entry per CDR3 protein. Here the sample spans some 350,000 distinct CDR3 sequences, about a sixth being singletons. Sequencing used PBMCs. Receptors were obtained from a human donor in good health (CMV status not recorded). Some clones in this sample may be carry-over from other donors' samples.

This clonotype was counted ten times or more. V gene TRBV12-3 or TRBV12-4 combines with J gene TRBJ1-4; D gene uncertain. CDR3 length: 13 residues. V lost 0 bases and J lost 8, with 7 bases in between. In nucleotides, the CDR3 is TGTGCCAGCAGTTTAGCGGTAGGGGAAAAACTGTTTTTT. Protein product: CASSLAVGEKLFF.

This clonotype was seen a handful of times. The gene calls are TRBV19 and TRBJ2-7; D may be TRBD1 (6 bases). The CDR3 loop spans 16 amino acids. Looked up from germline, CDR1 is LNHDA and CDR2 is SQIVND (reference sequence). Trimming shortened V by 7 bases and J by 3 bases, and 22 bases separated the two germline ends. Here the CDR3 reads CASIRPPGHRNYEQYF. CDR3 nucleotide sequence: TGTGCCAGTATCCGACCCCCGGGACACCGAAACTACGAGCAGTACTTC.

This clonotype was counted at least ten times. The rearrangement uses TRBV7-2 and TRBJ1-4; D perhaps matches TRBD1 (6 bases). Germline V CDR1 and CDR2: SGHTA, FQGNSA. V was clipped by 5 bases and J by 7 bases, with 8 bases between them. CDR3 length: 12 residues. The CDR3, as DNA: TGTGCCAGCAGCAACAGGGTTGAAAAACTGTTTTTT. This encodes CASSNRVEKLFF.

This clonotype was seen at least ten times. The chain joins TRBV12-3 or TRBV12-4 to TRBJ2-7; D unclear. Between the trimmed V and J ends, which lost 5 bases and 1 base, there was a span of 3 bases. This CDR3 is 11 amino acids long. The CDR3 reads CASSQSYEQYF. CDR3 coding DNA: TGTGCCAGCAGTCAGTCCTACGAGCAGTACTTC.

This clonotype was counted many times. V gene TRBV11-2 combines with J gene TRBJ2-1; 14 bases line up with TRBD2. CDR1 and CDR2 from the germline V gene are SGHAT and FQNNGV. The CDR3 spans 16 residues. V lost 3 bases to trimming and J lost 7 bases; unmatched junction nucleotides: 5. CDR3 DNA: TGTGCCAGCAGCTTGGGACTAGCGGGAGACTGGAATGAGCAGTTCTTC. Amino acids: CASSLGLAGDWNEQFF.

The chain couples TRBV20-1 to TRBJ2-7; the match to TRBD1 covers 10 bases. Germline CDR1 is DFQATT and CDR2 is SNEGSKA (reference sequence). The CDR3 contains 17 residues. Losses at the gene ends were 0 bases for V and 3 bases for J; bases not matched to a gene: 11. The CDR3 coding sequence is TGCAGTGCTAGAGATAAAGGACAGGGGGGCATCCTCTACGAGCAGTACTTC. Encoded protein: CSARDKGQGGILYEQYF.

This clonotype was found many times. V is TRBV7-2 and J is TRBJ2-5; 16 nucleotides agree with TRBD2. V lost 6 bases and J lost 4; bases outside the gene matches: 14. The CDR3 consists of 19 residues. The germline CDR1 and CDR2 sequences are SGHTA and FQGNSA. The CDR3 coding sequence is TGTGCCAGCAGTCAACTTCCGGGACTAGCGGGGGGGCCTAGAGAGACCCAGTACTTC. Translating it yields CASSQLPGLAGGPRETQYF.

This clonotype was observed a few times. Mismatch with germline at one junction end may stem from a read error. The rearrangement uses TRBV6-1 and TRBJ2-7; unclear D gene. This CDR3 is built from 10 residues. Germline CDR1 reads MNHNS; CDR2 reads SASEGT. CDR3 sequence reads: CASSPEDGRF. The DNA of the CDR3 is TGTGCCAGCAGTCCCGAGGACGGAAGATTC.

This clonotype was seen ten or more times. This chain links TRBV7-2 with TRBJ2-1; TRBD2 might be the D (5 bases). Per germline, CDR1 SGHTA and CDR2 FQGNSA. This CDR3 has 15 residues. The V and J ends lost 5 bases and 8 bases respectively, with 19 bases between them. CDR3 coding DNA: TGTGCCAGCAGCCCACACCCCTCCGGGCGGGATGAGCAGTTCTTC. It codes for CASSPHPSGRDEQFF.

This chain links TRBV12-3 or TRBV12-4 with TRBJ1-6, with a weak D call TRBD1 (5 bases). V lost 1 base and J lost 0, with 7 bases in between. The length of the CDR3 is 16 residues. DNA of the CDR3: TGTGCCAGCAGTTTAGACAGGAGCTCCTATAATTCACCCCTCCACTTT. This translates into CASSLDRSSYNSPLHF.

This clonotype was found many times. The chain employs TRBV7-2 and TRBJ2-5; D is ambiguous. The germline V and J ends were trimmed by 4 bases and 5 bases, with 14 bases remaining between them. This CDR3 contains 14 residues. From germline, CDR1 is SGHTA and CDR2 FQGNSA. The CDR3 protein is CASSSLGPGETQYF. The CDR3 bases are TGTGCCAGCAGCTCCCTAGGGCCGGGTGAGACCCAGTACTTC.

This chain joins TRBV11-2 and TRBJ2-7, with 11 bases matching TRBD2. V lost 5 bases to trimming and J lost 3 bases; unmatched junction nucleotides: 3. CDR3 length: 14 residues. Germline-derived CDR1 and CDR2 are SGHAT and FQNNGV. Here the CDR3 DNA reads TGTGCCAGCAGCCCGACTAGCGGGGTCTACGAGCAGTACTTC. This translates into CASSPTSGVYEQYF. The full variable domain, its missing parts supplied by reference TRBV11-2 and TRBJ2-7, is EAGVAQSPRYKIIEKRQSVAFWCNPISGHATLYWYQQILGQGPKLLIQFQNNGVVDDSQLPKDRFSAERLKGVDSTLKIQPAKLEDSAVYLCASSPTSGVYEQYFGPGTRLTVT.

Ten or more counts support this clonotype. The V and J genes are TRBV5-6 and TRBJ1-5, with 8 nucleotides matching TRBD1. After removal of 4 bases from V and 5 bases from J, the junction contained 11 bases not matched to a gene. Germline lookup yields CDR1 SGHDT and CDR2 YYEEEE. The CDR3 contains 16 residues. The chain's CDR3 is CASSNRQGKWDQPQHF. The CDR3 DNA reads as TGTGCCAGCAGCAACCGACAGGGGAAGTGGGATCAGCCCCAGCATTTT.

CDR3 coding DNA: TGCGCCAGCCATACAGGGACTAGCGGCACAGATACGCAGTATTTT. It is translated as CASHTGTSGTDTQYF. The chain uses TRBV5-1 and TRBJ2-3; 10 bases fit TRBD2. Germline V gene lookup returns CDR1 SGHRS and CDR2 YFSETQ. The CDR3 totals 15 residues. V lost 7 bases to trimming and J lost 1 base; unmatched junction nucleotides: 6.

The chain links TRBV12-3 or TRBV12-4 to TRBJ1-5, with no clear D. The CDR3 contains 14 residues. Trimming cost V 6 bases and J 10 bases, with 19 bases left between them. CDR3 nucleotide sequence: TGTGCCAGCAGAGCCGACGGTGACATCAGCCCCCAGCATTTT. This encodes CASRADGDISPQHF.

The chain has TRBV2 and TRBJ1-1; 10 bases fit TRBD1. The J segment lost 3 bases and the V segment lost 6 bases, leaving 1 base of the junction unmatched. Per germline, CDR1 SNHLY and CDR2 FYNNEI. This CDR3 is built from 13 residues. This CDR3 reads CASSDRGHTEAFF. The CDR3 DNA reads TGTGCCAGCAGCGACAGGGGGCACACTGAAGCTTTCTTT.

The sample holds a few counts of this clonotype. The chain couples TRBV6-6 to TRBJ2-3; D remains unclear. Germline V gene sequence: CDR1 MNHNY, CDR2 SVGAGI (reference sequence). Trimming pared 2 bases from V and 2 bases from J, leaving 8 bases between. This CDR3 contains 14 residues. The CDR3 here is CASSYLAATDTQYF. Here the CDR3 DNA reads TGTGCCAGCAGTTACCTGGCGGCCACAGATACGCAGTATTTT.

As concerns this clonotype: A read error may account for a junction end that differs from germline. The chain uses TRBV6-1 and TRBJ2-6; TRBD2 might be the D (5 bases). The CDR3 is 17 amino acids. Germline loops: CDR1 MNHNS, CDR2 SASEGT. CDR3 in amino acids: CVSSERGKSSGANVLTF. The DNA for the CDR3 is TGTGTCAGCAGTGAACGGGGTAAATCCTCTGGGGCCAACGTCCTGACTTTC.

The chain is built from TRBV5-1 and TRBJ2-5; possibly TRBD1 for D (6 bases). Germline CDR1 is SGHRS and CDR2 is YFSETQ. The CDR3 consists of 14 residues. Trimming removed 4 bases at V and 1 base at J, with 11 bases between. The CDR3 coding sequence is TGCGCCAGCAGCCGCGACAGGATCCAAGAGACCCAGTACTTC. This codes for CASSRDRIQETQYF.

This clonotype showed up many times. The genes are TRBV7-8 and TRBJ2-7; 13 positions agree with TRBD2. Germline trimming cut 4 bases from V and 2 bases from J; bases unmatched to any gene: 2. CDR3 length: 15 residues. Germline V lookup: CDR1 SGHVS, CDR2 FQNEAQ. CDR3 residues: CASSSTSGRTYEQYF. CDR3 bases: TGTGCCAGCAGCTCGACTAGCGGGAGGACCTACGAGCAGTACTTC.

In its sample, this clonotype was seen a few times. V is TRBV4-3 and J is TRBJ2-7, with 10 bases aligning to TRBD2. The V segment lost 4 bases and the J segment 2 bases; nucleotides outside the gene matches: 5. CDR1 is LGHNA and CDR2 is YSLEER in the germline V gene. This CDR3 spans 15 amino acids. The DNA for the CDR3 is TGCGCCAGCAGCCGCTTACTAGCGGGACCCTACGAGCAGTACTTC. Translation gives CASSRLLAGPYEQYF.

This clonotype has a handful of counts. The chain recombines TRBV2 with TRBJ2-5; the D is unclear. CDR1 and CDR2 from the germline V gene are SNHLY and FYNNEI. V lost 2 bases to trimming and J lost 2 bases, with 9 bases between them. The CDR3 runs 14 residues. The CDR3 region has the DNA TGTGCCAGCAGTGAATCGTGGGAACAAGAGACCCAGTACTTC. Translating it yields CASSESWEQETQYF.

The chain carries TRBV20-1 and TRBJ2-5; 9 bases agree with TRBD2. CDR1 and CDR2 (germline): DFQATT, SNEGSKA (reference sequence). The CDR3 length is 14 residues. The ends lost 0 bases at V and 1 base at J; junction bases unmatched: 0. The CDR3 DNA reads as TGCAGTGCTAGAGAGACTAGCGGCCAAGAGACCCAGTACTTC. Amino acid sequence: CSARETSGQETQYF.

This clonotype was recorded a few times. V and J are TRBV2 and TRBJ2-7; either TRBD1 or TRBD2 may supply D (5 bases each). The CDR3 is made up of 13 amino acids. In germline, CDR1 is SNHLY, CDR2 FYNNEI. The V and J ends lost 6 bases and 1 base respectively, with 10 bases between them. The CDR3 DNA sequence: TGTGCCAGCAGAGCGGACATATCCTACGAGCAGTACTTC. Translated: CASRADISYEQYF.

In its sample, this clonotype was seen many times. This chain connects TRBV9 to TRBJ2-3; TRBD2 might be the D (6 bases). Trimming shortened V by 2 bases and J by 3 bases, and 13 bases separated the two germline ends. Germline CDR1 reads SGDLS; CDR2 reads YYNGEE. The CDR3 loop spans 15 amino acids. CDR3 loop: CASSVEDYETDTQYF. CDR3 DNA: TGTGCCAGCAGCGTCGAGGACTACGAAACAGATACGCAGTATTTT.

The genes are TRBV6-1 and TRBJ2-7; 7 bases map to TRBD1. Germline-derived CDR1 and CDR2 are MNHNS and SASEGT. V gave up 6 bases and J gave up 3 bases; unmatched junction bases: 8. The CDR3 covers 14 residues. CDR3 nucleotide sequence: TGTGCCAGCAGCAGGGACAGTTCTTTCTACGAGCAGTACTTC. This sequence encodes CASSRDSSFYEQYF.

This clonotype was counted between two and nine times. The chain employs TRBV27 and TRBJ2-1; TRBD2 matches 7 bases. This CDR3 comprises 14 residues. Germline trimming cut 5 bases from V and 7 bases from J; bases unmatched to any gene: 8. Looked up from germline, CDR1 is MNHEY and CDR2 is SMNVEV (reference sequence). For the CDR3, the DNA is TGTGCCAGCAGTCCGGACTTCGGGGGGAATGAGCAGTTCTTC. Translating gives CASSPDFGGNEQFF.

The chain has TRBV2 and TRBJ1-1; a weak D match, TRBD1 (5 bases). This CDR3 is 13 amino acids long. Germline V lookup: CDR1 SNHLY, CDR2 FYNNEI. The V and J ends lost 4 bases and 5 bases respectively, with 11 bases between them. CDR3 amino acids: CASSGDVGTEAFF. The CDR3 DNA sequence: TGTGCCAGCAGTGGGGACGTGGGAACTGAAGCTTTCTTT.

This clonotype has a handful of counts. The chain links TRBV20-1 to TRBJ2-3, with D maybe TRBD2 (6 bases). Germline lookup yields CDR1 DFQATT and CDR2 SNEGSKA (reference sequence). V was clipped by 6 bases and J by 0 bases, with 10 bases between them. The CDR3 consists of 13 residues. CDR3 sequence: CSAVAESTDTQYF. The CDR3 nucleotides read TGCAGTGCGGTAGCGGAAAGCACAGATACGCAGTATTTT.

This clonotype was observed at least ten times. This chain uses TRBV7-2 with TRBJ1-2; no reliable D call. Germline CDR1 is SGHTA and CDR2 is FQGNSA. The CDR3 has 13 amino acids. V dropped 5 bases and J dropped 0 bases, with 7 bases sitting between them. CDR3 amino acids: CASSRTPNYGYTF. CDR3 coding DNA: TGTGCCAGCAGCCGGACCCCTAACTATGGCTACACCTTC. The full variable domain, completed using reference TRBV7-2 and TRBJ1-2, is GAGVSQSPSNKVTEKGKDVELRCDPISGHTALYWYRQSLGQGLEFLIYFQGNSAPDKSGLPSDRFSAERTGGSVSTLTIQRTQQEDSAVYLCASSRTPNYGYTFGSGTRLTVV.

This clonotype was recorded a few times. This sequence joins TRBV12-3 or TRBV12-4 and TRBJ2-7; D is ambiguous. The CDR3 is 13 residues long. The V gene lost 5 bases and the J gene lost 2 bases, with 10 bases spanning the gap. The CDR3 sequence is CASSPRVAYEQYF. The CDR3 nucleotides are TGTGCCAGCAGTCCCCGGGTAGCCTACGAGCAGTACTTC.

This clonotype appeared a few times. The J gene is TRBJ2-1, the V gene TRBV2, with D perhaps matching TRBD1 or TRBD2 (5 bases each). CDR1 is SNHLY, CDR2 FYNNEI, per germline. Between the trimmed V and J ends, which lost 6 bases and 1 base, there was a span of 16 bases. This CDR3 region has 16 residues. Here the CDR3 reads CASRVRGVSSYNEQFF. The CDR3 nucleotides are TGTGCCAGCAGGGTGAGAGGGGTTTCGTCCTACAATGAGCAGTTCTTC.